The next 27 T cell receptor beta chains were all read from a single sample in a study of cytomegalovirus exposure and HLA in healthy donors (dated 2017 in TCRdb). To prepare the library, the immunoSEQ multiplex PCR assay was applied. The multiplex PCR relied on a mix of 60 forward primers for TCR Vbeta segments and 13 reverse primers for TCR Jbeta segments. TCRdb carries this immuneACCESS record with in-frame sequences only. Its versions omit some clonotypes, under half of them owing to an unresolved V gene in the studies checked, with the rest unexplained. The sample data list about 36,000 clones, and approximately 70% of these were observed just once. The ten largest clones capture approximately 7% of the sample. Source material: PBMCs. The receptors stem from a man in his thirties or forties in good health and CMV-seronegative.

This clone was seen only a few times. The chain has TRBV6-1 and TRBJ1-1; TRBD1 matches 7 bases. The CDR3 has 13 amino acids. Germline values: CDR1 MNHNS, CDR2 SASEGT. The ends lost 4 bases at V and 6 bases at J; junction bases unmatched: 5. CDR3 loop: CASSVTGIAEAFF. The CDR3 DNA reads TGTGCCAGCAGTGTGACAGGGATCGCTGAAGCTTTCTTT.

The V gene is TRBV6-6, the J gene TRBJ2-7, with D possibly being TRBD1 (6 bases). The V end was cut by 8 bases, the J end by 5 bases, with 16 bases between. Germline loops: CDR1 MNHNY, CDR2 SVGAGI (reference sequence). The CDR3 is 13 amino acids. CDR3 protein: CASGLYRVDEQYF. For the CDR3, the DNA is TGTGCCAGCGGATTATACAGGGTTGACGAGCAGTACTTC.

The DNA of the CDR3 is TGCGCCAGCAGCCGGGGGAGCGGGGAGACCCAGTACTTC. It codes for CASSRGSGETQYF. The chain links TRBV5-1 to TRBJ2-5; D may be TRBD2 (6 bases). CDR3 length equals 13 residues. Trimming cost V 4 bases and J 5 bases, with 12 bases left between them. CDR1 and CDR2 from the germline V gene are SGHRS and YFSETQ.

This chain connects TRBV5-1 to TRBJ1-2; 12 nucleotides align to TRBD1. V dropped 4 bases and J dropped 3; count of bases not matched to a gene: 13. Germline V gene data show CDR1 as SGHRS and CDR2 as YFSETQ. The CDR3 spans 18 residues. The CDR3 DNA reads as TGCGCCAGCAGCCGACAAGGGACAGGGGGCCTGGGATACTATGGCTACACCTTC. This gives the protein CASSRQGTGGLGYYGYTF.

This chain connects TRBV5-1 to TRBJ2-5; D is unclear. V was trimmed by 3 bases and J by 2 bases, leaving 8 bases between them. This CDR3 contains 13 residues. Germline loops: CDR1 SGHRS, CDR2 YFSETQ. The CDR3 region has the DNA TGCGCCAGCAGCTCAGGATCACAAGAGACCCAGTACTTC. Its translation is CASSSGSQETQYF.

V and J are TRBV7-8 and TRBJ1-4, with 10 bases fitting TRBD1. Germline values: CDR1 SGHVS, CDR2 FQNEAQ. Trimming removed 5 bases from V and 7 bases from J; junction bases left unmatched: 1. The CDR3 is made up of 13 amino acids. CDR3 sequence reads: CASSRDRGEKLFF. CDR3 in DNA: TGTGCCAGCAGCCGGGACAGGGGTGAAAAACTGTTTTTT.

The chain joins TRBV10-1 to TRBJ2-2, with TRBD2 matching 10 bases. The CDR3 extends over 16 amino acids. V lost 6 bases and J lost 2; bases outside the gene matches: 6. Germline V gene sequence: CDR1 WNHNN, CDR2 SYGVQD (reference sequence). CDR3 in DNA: TGCGCCAGCAGAACTCCTAGCGGGGGTAACACCGGGGAGCTGTTTTTT. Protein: CASRTPSGGNTGELFF.

Written as DNA, the CDR3 is TGTGCCAGCAGCGTAGTGGACTTTAACACCGGGGAGCTGTTTTTT. This codes for CASSVVDFNTGELFF. The gene calls are TRBV9 and TRBJ2-2, with D perhaps TRBD2 (5 bases). CDR3 size: 15 residues. The germline V and J ends were trimmed by 0 bases and 2 bases, with 8 bases remaining between them. Per the germline V gene, CDR1 is SGDLS and CDR2 is YYNGEE.

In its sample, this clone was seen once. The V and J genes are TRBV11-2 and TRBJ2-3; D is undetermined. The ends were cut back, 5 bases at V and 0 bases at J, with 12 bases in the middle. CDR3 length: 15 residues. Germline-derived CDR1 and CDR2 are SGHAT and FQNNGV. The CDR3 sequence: CASSGFGASTDTQYF. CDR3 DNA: TGTGCCAGCAGCGGCTTCGGAGCTAGCACAGATACGCAGTATTTT.

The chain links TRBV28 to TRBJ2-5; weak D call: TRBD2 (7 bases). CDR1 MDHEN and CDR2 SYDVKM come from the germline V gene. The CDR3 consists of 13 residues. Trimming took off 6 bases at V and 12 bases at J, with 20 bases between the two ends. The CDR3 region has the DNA TGTGCCAGCAGCTTCCTGGGGGGGGACACCAAGTACTTC. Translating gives CASSFLGGDTKYF.

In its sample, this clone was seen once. The CDR3 DNA sequence: TGCGCCAGCAGCCAGGGACTACATAGTCAACAAGAGACCCAGTACTTC. Its translation: CASSQGLHSQQETQYF. The rearrangement joins TRBV5-1 to TRBJ2-5; 7 nucleotides line up with TRBD2. Trimming removed 4 bases from V and 2 bases from J; junction bases left unmatched: 11. CDR1 is SGHRS and CDR2 is YFSETQ in the germline V gene. The CDR3 loop spans 16 amino acids. The variable domain in full, with the rest retrieved from reference TRBV5-1 and TRBJ2-5, is KAGVTQTPRYLIKTRGQQVTLSCSPISGHRSVSWYQQTPGQGLQFLFEYFSETQRNKGNFPGRFSGRQFSNSRSEMNVSTLELGDSALYLCASSQGLHSQQETQYFGPGTRLLVL.

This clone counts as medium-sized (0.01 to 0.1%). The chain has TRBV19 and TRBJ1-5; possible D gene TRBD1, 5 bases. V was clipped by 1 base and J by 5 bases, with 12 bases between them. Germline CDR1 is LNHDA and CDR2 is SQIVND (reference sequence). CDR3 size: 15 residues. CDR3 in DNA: TGTGCCAGTAGTATAGTCCGACAGAACGATCAGCCCCAGCATTTT. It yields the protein CASSIVRQNDQPQHF.

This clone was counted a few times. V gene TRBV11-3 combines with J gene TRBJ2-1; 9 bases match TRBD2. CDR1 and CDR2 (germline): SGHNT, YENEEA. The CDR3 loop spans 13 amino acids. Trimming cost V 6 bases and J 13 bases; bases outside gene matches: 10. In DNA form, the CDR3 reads TGTGCCAGCAGTTCCGAGGGACTAGCAAGTCAGTTCTTC. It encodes CASSSEGLASQFF.

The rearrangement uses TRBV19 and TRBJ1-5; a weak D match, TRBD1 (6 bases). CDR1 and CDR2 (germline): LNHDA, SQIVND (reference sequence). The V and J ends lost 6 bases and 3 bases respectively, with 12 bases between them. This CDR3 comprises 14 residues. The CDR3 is CASRDRSFNQPQHF. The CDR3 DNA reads TGTGCCAGTAGGGACAGATCCTTCAATCAGCCCCAGCATTTT.

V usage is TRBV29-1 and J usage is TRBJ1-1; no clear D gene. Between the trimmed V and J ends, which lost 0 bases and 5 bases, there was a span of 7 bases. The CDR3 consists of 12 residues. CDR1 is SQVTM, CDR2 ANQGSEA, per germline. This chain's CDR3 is CSVEEGGTEAFF. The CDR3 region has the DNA TGCAGCGTTGAAGAGGGCGGGACTGAAGCTTTCTTT.

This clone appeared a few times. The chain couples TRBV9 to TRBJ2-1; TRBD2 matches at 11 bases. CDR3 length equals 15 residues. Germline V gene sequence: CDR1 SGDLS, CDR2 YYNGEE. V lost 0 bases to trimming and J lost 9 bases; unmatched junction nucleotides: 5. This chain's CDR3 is CASSVGSGGAGEQFF. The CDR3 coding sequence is TGTGCCAGCAGCGTAGGTAGCGGGGGGGCAGGTGAGCAGTTCTTC.

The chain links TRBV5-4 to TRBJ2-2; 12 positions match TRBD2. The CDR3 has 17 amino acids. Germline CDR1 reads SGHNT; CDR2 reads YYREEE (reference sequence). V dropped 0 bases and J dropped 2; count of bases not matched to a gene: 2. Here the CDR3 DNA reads TGTGCCAGCAGCTTGGGGACTAGCGGGATTAACACCGGGGAGCTGTTTTTT. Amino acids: CASSLGTSGINTGELFF.

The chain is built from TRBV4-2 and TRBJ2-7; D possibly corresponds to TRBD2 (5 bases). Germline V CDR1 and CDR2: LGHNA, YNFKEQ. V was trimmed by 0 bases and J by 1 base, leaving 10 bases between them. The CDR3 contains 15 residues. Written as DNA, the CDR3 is TGTGCCAGCAGCCAAGATGCTAGCTCTTCCTACGAGCAGTACTTC. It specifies CASSQDASSSYEQYF.

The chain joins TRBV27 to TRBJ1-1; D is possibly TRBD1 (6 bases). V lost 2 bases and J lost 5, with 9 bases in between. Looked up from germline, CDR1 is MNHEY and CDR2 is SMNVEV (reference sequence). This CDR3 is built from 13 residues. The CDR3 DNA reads TGTGCCAGCAGTTTAAGGGGGGGGACTGAAGCTTTCTTT. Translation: CASSLRGGTEAFF.

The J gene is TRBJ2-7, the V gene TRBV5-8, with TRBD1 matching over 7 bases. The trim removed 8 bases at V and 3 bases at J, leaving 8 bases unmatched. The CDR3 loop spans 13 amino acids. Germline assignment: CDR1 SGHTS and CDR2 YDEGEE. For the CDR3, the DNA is TGTGCCAGTAGGTCGAACAGGGGCTACGAGCAGTACTTC. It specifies CASRSNRGYEQYF.

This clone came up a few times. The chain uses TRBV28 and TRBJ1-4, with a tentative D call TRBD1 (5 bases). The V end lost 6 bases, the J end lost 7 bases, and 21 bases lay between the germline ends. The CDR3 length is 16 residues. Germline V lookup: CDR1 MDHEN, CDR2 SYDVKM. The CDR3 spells CASSKEGGGRVEKLFF. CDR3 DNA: TGTGCCAGCAGCAAGGAGGGCGGGGGTAGGGTTGAAAAACTGTTTTTT.

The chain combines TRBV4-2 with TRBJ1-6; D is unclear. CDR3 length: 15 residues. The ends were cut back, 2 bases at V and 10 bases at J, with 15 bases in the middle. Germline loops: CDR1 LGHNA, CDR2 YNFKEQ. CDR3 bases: TGTGCCAGCAGCCAACCGCCGGAGGAGGGATCACCCCTCCACTTT. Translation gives CASSQPPEEGSPLHF.

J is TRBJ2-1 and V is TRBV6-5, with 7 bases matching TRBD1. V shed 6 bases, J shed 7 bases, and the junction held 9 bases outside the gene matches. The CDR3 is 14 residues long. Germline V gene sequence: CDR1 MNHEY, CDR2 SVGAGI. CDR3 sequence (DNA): TGTGCCAGCAGCAAATTCAGACAGGGAAATGAGCAGTTCTTC. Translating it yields CASSKFRQGNEQFF.

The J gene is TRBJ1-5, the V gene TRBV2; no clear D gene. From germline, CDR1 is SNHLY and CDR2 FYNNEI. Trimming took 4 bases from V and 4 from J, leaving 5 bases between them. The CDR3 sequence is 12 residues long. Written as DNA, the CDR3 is TGTGCCAGCAGTGGTTATAATCAGCCCCAGCATTTT. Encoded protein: CASSGYNQPQHF.

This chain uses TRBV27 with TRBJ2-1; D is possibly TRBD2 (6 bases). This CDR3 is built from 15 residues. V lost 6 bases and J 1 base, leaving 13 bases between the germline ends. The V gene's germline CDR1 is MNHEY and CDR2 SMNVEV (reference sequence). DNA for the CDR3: TGTGCCAGCAGCCTATTAGCGGTATCCTACAATGAGCAGTTCTTC. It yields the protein CASSLLAVSYNEQFF.

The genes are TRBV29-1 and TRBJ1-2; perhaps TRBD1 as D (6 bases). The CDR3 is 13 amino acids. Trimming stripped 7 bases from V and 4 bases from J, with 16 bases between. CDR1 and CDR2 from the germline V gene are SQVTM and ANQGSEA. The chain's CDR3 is CSAARGIGYGYTF. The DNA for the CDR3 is TGCAGCGCAGCGAGGGGGATTGGCTATGGCTACACCTTC.

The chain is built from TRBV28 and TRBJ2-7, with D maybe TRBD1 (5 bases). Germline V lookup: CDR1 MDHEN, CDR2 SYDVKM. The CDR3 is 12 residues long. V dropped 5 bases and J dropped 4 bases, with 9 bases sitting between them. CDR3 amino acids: CASSETAYEQYF. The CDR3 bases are TGTGCCAGCAGTGAGACAGCATACGAGCAGTACTTC.